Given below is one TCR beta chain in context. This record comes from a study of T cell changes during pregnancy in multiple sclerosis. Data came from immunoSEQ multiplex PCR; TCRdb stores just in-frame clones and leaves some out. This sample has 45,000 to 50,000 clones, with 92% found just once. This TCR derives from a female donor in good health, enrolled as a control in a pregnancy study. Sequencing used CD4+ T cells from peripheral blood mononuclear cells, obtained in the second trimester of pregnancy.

The CDR3 region has the DNA TGTGCCAGTCTCGCCATTGGGGGCGAACCTAGCGGTTCACCCCTCCACTTT. This sequence encodes CASLAIGGEPSGSPLHF. This chain links TRBV19 with TRBJ1-6; tentative D call: TRBD1 (6 bases). Germline V gives CDR1 LNHDA, CDR2 SQIVND (reference sequence). Trimming took off 8 bases at V and 9 bases at J, with 26 bases between the two ends. The CDR3 covers 17 residues. Complete variable domain (other parts from reference TRBV19 and TRBJ1-6): DGGITQSPKYLFRKEGQNVTLSCEQNLNHDAMYWYRQDPGQGLRLIYYSQIVNDFQKGDIAEGYSVSREKKESFPLTVTSAQKNPTAFYLCASLAIGGEPSGSPLHFGNGTRLTVT.